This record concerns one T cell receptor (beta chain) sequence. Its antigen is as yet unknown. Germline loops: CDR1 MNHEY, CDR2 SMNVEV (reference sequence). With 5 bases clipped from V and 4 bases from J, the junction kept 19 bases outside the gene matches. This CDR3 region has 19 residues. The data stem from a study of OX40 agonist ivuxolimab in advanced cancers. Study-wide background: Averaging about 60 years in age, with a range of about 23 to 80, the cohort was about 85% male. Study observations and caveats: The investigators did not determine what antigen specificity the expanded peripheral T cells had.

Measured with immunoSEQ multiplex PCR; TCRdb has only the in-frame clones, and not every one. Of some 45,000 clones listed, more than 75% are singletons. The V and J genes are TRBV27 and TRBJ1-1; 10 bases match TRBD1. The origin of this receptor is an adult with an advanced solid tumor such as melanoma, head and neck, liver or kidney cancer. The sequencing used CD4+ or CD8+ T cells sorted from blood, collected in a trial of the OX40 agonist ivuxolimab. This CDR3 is CASSTPIGTGALSGTEAFF. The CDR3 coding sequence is TGTGCCAGCAGTACACCCATAGGGACAGGGGCCCTCTCGGGCACTGAAGCTTTCTTT.